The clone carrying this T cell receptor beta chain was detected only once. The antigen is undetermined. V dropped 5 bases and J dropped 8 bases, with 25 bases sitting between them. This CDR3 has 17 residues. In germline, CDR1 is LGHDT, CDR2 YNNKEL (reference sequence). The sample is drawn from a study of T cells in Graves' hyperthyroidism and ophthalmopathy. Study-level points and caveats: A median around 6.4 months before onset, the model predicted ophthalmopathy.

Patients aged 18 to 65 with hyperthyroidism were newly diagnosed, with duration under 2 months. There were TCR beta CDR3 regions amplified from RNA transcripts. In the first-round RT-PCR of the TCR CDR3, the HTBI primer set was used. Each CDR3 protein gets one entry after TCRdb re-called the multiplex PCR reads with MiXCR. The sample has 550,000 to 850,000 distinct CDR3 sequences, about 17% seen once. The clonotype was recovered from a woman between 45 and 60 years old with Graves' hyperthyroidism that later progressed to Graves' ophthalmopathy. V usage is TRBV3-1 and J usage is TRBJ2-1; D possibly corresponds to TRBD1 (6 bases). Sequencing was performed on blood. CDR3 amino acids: CASSLKGPRDTGDEQFF. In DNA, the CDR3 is TGTGCCAGCAGCTTAAAAGGCCCCCGGGACACCGGAGATGAGCAGTTCTTC.